The T cell receptor (beta chain) described here comes from a study of T cells in Graves' hyperthyroidism and ophthalmopathy. Looking at the study overall: Before treatment of any kind, peripheral blood was taken at initial diagnosis. Study observations and caveats: Ophthalmopathy could be told apart from stable hyperthyroidism with a 13 V-J model.

This clonotype showed up just a few times. Its antigen is as yet unknown. Together with thyroid ultrasound, orbital computed tomography, serum thyroxine and TRAb, clinical symptoms were used for diagnoses. Amplification of TCR beta CDR3 regions was performed using RNA transcripts as template. RT-PCR in the first round (using the HTBI primer set) targeted the TCR CDR3. Each CDR3 protein is one row after TCRdb ran MiXCR on the multiplex PCR reads. The table has about 360,000 distinct CDR3 sequences, roughly 14% seen once. What was sequenced was blood. The sequence came from a man between 25 and 39 years old with Graves' hyperthyroidism that later progressed to Graves' ophthalmopathy.

The CDR3 reads CASSSVVEAKNIQYF. The CDR3 DNA reads TGTGCCAGCAGCTCCGTGGTCGAGGCCAAAAACATTCAGTACTTC. V gene TRBV5-6 combines with J gene TRBJ2-4; D uncertain. Between the trimmed V and J ends, which lost 3 bases and 1 base, there was a span of 11 bases. The CDR3 has 15 amino acids. Germline-derived CDR1 and CDR2 are SGHDT and YYEEEE.